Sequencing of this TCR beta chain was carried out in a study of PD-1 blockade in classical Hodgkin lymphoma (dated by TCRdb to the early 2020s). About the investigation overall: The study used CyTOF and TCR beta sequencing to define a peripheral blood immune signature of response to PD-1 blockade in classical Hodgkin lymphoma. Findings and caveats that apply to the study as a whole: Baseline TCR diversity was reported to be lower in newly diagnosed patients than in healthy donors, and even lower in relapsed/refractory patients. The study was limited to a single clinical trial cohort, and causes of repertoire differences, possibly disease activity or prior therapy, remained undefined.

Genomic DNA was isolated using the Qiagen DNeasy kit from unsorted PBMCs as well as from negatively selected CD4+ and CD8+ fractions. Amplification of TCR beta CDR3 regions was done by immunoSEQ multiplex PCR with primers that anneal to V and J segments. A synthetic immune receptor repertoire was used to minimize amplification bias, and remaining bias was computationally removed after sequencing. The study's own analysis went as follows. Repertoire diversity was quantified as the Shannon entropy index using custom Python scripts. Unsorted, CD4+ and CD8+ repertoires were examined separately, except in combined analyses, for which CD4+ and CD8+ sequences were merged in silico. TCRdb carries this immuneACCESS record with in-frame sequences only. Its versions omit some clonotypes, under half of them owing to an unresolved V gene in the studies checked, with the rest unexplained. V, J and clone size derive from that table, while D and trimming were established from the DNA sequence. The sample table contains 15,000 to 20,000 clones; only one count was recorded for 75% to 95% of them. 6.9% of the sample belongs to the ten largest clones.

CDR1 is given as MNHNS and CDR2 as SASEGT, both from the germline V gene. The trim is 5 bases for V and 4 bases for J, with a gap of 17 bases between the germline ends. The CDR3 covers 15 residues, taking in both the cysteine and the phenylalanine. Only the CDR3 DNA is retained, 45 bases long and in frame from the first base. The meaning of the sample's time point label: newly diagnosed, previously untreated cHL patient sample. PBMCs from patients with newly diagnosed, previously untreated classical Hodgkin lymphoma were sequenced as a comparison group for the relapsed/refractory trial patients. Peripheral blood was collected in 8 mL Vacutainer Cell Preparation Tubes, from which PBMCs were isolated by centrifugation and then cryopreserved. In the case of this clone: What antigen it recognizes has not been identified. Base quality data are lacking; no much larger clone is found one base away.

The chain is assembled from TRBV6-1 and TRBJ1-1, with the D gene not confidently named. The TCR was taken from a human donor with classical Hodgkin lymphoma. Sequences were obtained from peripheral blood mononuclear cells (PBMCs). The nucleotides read TGTGCCAGCAGTCCTACGATCACGGTCCTCACTGAAGCTTTCTTT. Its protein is CASSPTITVLTEAFF.